This section outlines one T cell receptor beta chain sequence together with its context. The length of the CDR3 is 13 residues. The germline V gene has CDR1 SGHRS and CDR2 YFSETQ. TCRdb reprocessed the 5' RACE reads, keeping one entry per CDR3 protein, no DNA. This sample contains 95,000 to 110,000 distinct CDR3 sequences. These data come from a study of monozygotic twins with inflammatory bowel disease. This clonotype originated in a human donor with ulcerative colitis or Crohn's disease, or a healthy co-twin of an affected twin (not recorded which). The chain has TRBV5-1 and TRBJ2-1. Sequences were obtained from blood. CDR3 sequence reads: CASSLESYNEQFF.